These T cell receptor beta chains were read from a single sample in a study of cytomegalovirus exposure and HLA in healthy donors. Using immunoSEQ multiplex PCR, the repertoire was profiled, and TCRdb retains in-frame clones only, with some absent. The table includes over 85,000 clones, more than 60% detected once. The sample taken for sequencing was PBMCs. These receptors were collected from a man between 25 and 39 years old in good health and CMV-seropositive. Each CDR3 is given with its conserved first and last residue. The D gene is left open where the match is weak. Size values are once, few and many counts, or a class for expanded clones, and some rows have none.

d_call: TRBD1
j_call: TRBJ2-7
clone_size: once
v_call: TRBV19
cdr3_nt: TGTGCCAGTAGTATGGGGACAGGGGGCGCGTACGAGCAGTACTTC
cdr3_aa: CASSMGTGGAYEQYF

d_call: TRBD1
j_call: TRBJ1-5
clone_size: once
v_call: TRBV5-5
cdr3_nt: TGTGCCAGCAGCTTGGTGCAGGGGGCAGGTCAGCCCCAGCATTTT
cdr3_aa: CASSLVQGAGQPQHF

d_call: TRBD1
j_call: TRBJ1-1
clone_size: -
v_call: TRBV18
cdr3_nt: TGTGCCAGCTCACTGTCCGGGACAGGGTTCTCTTGGCGGGCTTTCTTT
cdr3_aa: CASSLSGTGFSWRAFF

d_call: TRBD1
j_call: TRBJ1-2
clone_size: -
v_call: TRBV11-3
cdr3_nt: TGTGCCAGCAGTGAACAGGGGGCAAACGGCTACACCTTC
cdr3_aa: CASSEQGANGYTF

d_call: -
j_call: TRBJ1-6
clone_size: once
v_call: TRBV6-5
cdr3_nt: TGTGCCAGCAAGGTGGGGAGCTCCTATAATTCACCCCTCCACTTT
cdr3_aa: CASKVGSSYNSPLHF

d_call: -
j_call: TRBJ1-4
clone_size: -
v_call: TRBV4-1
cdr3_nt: TGCGCCAGCAGCCAGATACAGGGCGCTAATGAAAAACTGTTTTTT
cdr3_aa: CASSQIQGANEKLFF

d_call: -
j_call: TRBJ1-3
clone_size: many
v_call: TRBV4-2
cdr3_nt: TGTGCCAGCAGCCAAGTGTACGGGGCTGGAAACACCATATATTTT
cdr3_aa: CASSQVYGAGNTIYF

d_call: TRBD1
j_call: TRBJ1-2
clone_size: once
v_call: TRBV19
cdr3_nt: TGTGCCAGTAGCCCGGGACAGGACTATGGCTACACCTTC
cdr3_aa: CASSPGQDYGYTF

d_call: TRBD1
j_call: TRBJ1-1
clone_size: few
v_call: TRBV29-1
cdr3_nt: TGCAGCGCGGACAGGGAGGCTTTCTTT
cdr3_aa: CSADREAFF

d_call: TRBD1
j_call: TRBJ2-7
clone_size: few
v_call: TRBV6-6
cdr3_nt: TGTGCCAGCAGCGAGGGACAGTTCCTCTCCGAGCAGTACTTC
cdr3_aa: CASSEGQFLSEQYF

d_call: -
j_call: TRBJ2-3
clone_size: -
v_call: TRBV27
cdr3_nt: TGTGCCAGCAGTCATGGGGGCGCCAGGTATTTT
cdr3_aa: CASSHGGARYF

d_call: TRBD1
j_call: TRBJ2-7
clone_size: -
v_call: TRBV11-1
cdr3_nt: TGTGCCAGCAGCTTATTCGACAGGGGGGTCTACGAGCAGTACTTC
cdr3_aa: CASSLFDRGVYEQYF

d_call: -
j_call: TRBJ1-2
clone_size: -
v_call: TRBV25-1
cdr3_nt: TGTGCCAGCAGTGAATATACCCCAGTAGGCGGGGGTGGCTACACCTTC
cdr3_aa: CASSEYTPVGGGGYTF

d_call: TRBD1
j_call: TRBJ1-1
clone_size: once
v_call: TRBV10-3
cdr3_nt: TGTGCCATCAGTGAATTCGACAGGGCTATGAACACTGAAGCTTTCTTT
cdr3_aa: CAISEFDRAMNTEAFF

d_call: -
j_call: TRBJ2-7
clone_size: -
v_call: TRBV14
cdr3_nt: TGTGCCAGCAGCCAATTCCCAGGGGCCTACGAGCAGTACTTC
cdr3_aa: CASSQFPGAYEQYF

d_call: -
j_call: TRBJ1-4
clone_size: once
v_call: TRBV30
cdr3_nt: TGTGCCTGGAGTAGGGGGGGGGCTGGTGAAAAACTGTTTTTT
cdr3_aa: CAWSRGGAGEKLFF

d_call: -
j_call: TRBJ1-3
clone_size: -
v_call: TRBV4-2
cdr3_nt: TGTGCCAGCAGCCAAGATCACAGGGCTGGAAACACCATATATTTT
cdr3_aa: CASSQDHRAGNTIYF

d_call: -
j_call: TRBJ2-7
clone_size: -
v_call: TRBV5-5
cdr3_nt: TGTGCCAGCAGCTTGGGCGGGGGCCCCAACGAGCAGTACTTC
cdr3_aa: CASSLGGGPNEQYF

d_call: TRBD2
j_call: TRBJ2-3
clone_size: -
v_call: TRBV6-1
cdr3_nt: TGTGCCAGCAGTCACCTAGCGGGTTCCACAGATACGCAGTATTTT
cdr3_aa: CASSHLAGSTDTQYF

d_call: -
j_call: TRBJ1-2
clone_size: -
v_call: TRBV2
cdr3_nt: TGTGCCAGCAGTGAAGCCAGGGAAAACGGCTACACCTTC
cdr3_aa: CASSEARENGYTF

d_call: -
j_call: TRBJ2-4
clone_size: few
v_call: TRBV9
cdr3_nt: TGTGCCATTCCCGACAGCCCTACAGCCAAAAACATTCAGTACTTC
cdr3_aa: CAIPDSPTAKNIQYF

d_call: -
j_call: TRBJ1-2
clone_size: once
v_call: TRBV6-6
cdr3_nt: TGTGCCAGCAGTAGACAGAAATATGGCTACACCTTC
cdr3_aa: CASSRQKYGYTF

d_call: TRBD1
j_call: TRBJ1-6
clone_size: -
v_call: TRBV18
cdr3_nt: TGTGCCAGCTCACAGGACAGGGGGGGAGAAAATTCACCCCTCCACTTT
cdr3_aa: CASSQDRGGENSPLHF

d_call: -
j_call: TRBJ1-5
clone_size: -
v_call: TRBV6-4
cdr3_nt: TGTGCCAGCAGTGTCGGCCCCCCGAGGCCTAATAGCAATCAGCCCCAGCATTTT
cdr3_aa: CASSVGPPRPNSNQPQHF

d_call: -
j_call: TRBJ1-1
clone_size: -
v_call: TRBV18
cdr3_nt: TGTGCCAGCTCACCAGTGGAGGGGCGCACTGAAGCTTTCTTT
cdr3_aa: CASSPVEGRTEAFF

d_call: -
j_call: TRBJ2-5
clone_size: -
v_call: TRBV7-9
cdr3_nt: TGTGCCAGCAGCTTAGGCAAGGGGATGCAAGAGACCCAGTACTTC
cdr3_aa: CASSLGKGMQETQYF

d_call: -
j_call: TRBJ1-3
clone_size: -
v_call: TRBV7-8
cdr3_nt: TGTGCCAGCCGAGTCGGGGACACCATATATTTT
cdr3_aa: CASRVGDTIYF

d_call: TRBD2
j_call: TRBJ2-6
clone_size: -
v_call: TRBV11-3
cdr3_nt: TGTGCCAGCAGCTTAGGCAGACTAGCGACTGGGGCCAACGTCCTGACTTTC
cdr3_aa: CASSLGRLATGANVLTF

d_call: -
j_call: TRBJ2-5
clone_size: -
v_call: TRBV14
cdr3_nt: TGTGCCAGCAGCCATACGGGGTTGGGGGAGACCCAGTACTTC
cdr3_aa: CASSHTGLGETQYF

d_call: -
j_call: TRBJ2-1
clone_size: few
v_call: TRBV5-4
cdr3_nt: TGTGCCAGCAGCCCAGGGCAGGGCTCCTACAATGAGCAGTTCTTC
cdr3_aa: CASSPGQGSYNEQFF

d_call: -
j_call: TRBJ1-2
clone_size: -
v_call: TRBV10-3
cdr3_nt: TGTGCCATCAGTGAGCCCGGACAGTATGGCTACACCTTC
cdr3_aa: CAISEPGQYGYTF

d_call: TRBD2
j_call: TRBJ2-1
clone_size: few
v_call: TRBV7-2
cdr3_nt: TGTGCCAGTTTCGGACTAGCGGGTTCCTACAATGAGCAGTTCTTC
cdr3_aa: CASFGLAGSYNEQFF

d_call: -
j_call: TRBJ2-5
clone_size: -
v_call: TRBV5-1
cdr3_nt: TGCGCCAGCAGCTTGGCCGACCTGGAGGAGACCCAGTACTTC
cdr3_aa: CASSLADLEETQYF

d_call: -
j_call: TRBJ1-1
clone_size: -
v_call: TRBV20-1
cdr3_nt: TGCAGTGCCCACAGGCACGCTGAAGCTTTCTTT
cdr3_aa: CSAHRHAEAFF

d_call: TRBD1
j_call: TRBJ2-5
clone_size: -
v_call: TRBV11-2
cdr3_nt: TGTGCCAGCATGACAGGGGGCAGGGAGACCCAGTACTTC
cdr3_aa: CASMTGGRETQYF

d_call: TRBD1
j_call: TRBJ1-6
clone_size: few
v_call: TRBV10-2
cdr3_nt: TGCGCCAGCAGTCATGGACAGGGGGCATATTCACCCCTCCACTTT
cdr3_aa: CASSHGQGAYSPLHF

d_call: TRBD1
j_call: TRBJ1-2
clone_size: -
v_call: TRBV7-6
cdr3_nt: TGTGCCAGCAGCTTGGGAGGACAGGCGCCTAACTATGGCTACACCTTC
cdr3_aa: CASSLGGQAPNYGYTF

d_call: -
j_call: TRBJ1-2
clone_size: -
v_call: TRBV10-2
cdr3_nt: TGCGCCAGCAGTACCCACCGGGGTGAGCTAGGTGACACCTTC
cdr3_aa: CASSTHRGELGDTF

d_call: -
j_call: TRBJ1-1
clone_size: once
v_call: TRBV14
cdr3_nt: TGTGCCAGCAGCCAATTTCAGGGGAACACTGAAGCTTTCTTT
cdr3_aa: CASSQFQGNTEAFF

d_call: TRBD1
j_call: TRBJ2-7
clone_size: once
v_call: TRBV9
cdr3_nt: TGTGCCAGCAGCGTAGCCGGGACAGAAAACGAGCAGTACTTC
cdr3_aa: CASSVAGTENEQYF

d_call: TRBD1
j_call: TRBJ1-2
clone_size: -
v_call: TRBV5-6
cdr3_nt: TGTGCCAGCAGCTTCGGGACAGGGGGCAATGGCTACACCTTC
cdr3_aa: CASSFGTGGNGYTF

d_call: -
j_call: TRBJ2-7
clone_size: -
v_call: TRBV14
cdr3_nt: TGTGCCAGCAGCCAAGTAATCGGCGGATACTACGAGCAGTACTTC
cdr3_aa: CASSQVIGGYYEQYF

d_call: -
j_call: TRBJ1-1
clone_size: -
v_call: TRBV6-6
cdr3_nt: TGTGCCAGCAGTTACTCGGGAGGGGGCACTGAAGCTTTCTTT
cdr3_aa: CASSYSGGGTEAFF

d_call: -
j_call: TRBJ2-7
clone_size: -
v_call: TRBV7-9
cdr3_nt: TGTGCCAGCAGCAAAAGACTCTACGAGCAGTACTTC
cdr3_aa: CASSKRLYEQYF

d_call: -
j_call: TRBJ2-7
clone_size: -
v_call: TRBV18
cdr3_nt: TGTGCCAGCTCACCACGGAGGGACTACGAGCAGTACTTC
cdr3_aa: CASSPRRDYEQYF

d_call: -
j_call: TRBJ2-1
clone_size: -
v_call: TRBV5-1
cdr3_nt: TGCGCCAGCAGCTTGGAGGTTCGCGGGAACTCGCAGTTCTTC
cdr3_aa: CASSLEVRGNSQFF

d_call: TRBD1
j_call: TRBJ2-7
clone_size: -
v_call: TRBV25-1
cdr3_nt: TGTGCCAGCAGTCCCGGGACAGGGGGCGCATTCCACGAGCAGTACTTC
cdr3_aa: CASSPGTGGAFHEQYF

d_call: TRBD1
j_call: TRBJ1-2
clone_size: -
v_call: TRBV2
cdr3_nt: TGTGCCAGCAGCCTCGGACAGGGACTCTACTATGGCTACACCTTC
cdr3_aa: CASSLGQGLYYGYTF

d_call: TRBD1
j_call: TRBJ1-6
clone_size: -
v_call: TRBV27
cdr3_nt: TGTGCCAGCAGTATGACAGGGGGCCGGAATTCACCCCTCCACTTT
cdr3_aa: CASSMTGGRNSPLHF

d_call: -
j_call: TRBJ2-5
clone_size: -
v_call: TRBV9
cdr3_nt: TGTGCCAGCAGCGTAGCTAATTCCGTTGAGCAGTACTTC
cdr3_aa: CASSVANSVEQYF

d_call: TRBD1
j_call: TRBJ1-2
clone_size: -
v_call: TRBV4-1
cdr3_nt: TGCGCCAGCAGCCAAGACCCGGGACAGGGGTATATATTCTACACCTTC
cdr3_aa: CASSQDPGQGYIFYTF

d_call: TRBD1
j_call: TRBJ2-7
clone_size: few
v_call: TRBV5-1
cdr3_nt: TGCGCCAGCAGCTTGCCGACAGGGGACGAGCAGTACTTC
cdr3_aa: CASSLPTGDEQYF

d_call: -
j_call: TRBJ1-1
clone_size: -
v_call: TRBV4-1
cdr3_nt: TGCGCCAGCAGCCAAGCCATAGCACGTACCCAGAACACTGAAGCTTTCTTT
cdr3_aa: CASSQAIARTQNTEAFF

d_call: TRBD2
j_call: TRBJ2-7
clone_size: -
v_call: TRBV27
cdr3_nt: TGTGCCAGCTCCAGCGGGGGGGTCTTGGACTTC
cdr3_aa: CASSSGGVLDF

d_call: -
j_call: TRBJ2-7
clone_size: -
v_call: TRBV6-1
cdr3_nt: TGTGCCAGCAGTGAATTCAAGGGAGCCTACGAGCAGTACTTC
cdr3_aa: CASSEFKGAYEQYF

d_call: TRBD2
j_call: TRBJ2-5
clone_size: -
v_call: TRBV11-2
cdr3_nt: TGTGCCAGCAGCTTCTGGTCTAGCGGGGGGGCCGGGGAGACCCAGTACTTC
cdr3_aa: CASSFWSSGGAGETQYF

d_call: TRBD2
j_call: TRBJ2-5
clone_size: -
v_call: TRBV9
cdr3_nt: TGTGCCAGCAACAGCGGGGGGGTCTTGAGCCAGACCCAGTACTTC
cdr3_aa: CASNSGGVLSQTQYF

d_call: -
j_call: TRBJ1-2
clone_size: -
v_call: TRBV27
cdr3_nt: TGTGCCAGCAGTTTAGGGATGGGAGACGGCTACACCTTC
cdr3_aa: CASSLGMGDGYTF

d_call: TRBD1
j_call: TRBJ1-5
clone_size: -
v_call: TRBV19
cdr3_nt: TGTGCCAGTATGCTCCTATCAGGGGGCCCTCAGCCCCAGCATTTT
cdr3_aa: CASMLLSGGPQPQHF